This T cell receptor beta chain emerged from a study of T cell responses to AZD1222 COVID-19 vaccine. Study-level background: Recipients boosted at about 4 weeks or about 12 weeks are pooled.

This CDR3 spans 17 amino acids. Germline V CDR1 and CDR2: MNHEY, SMNVEV (reference sequence). Deletions cut 0 bases from V and 1 base from J, with 15 bases between. The assay was immunoSEQ multiplex PCR, and TCRdb's table has in-frame clones only and misses some. The repertoire consists of over 75,000 clones, with 90% occurring once and the leading ten covering around 2.8%. This clone was seen a handful of times. Its antigen is currently unknown. Findings and limits, study-wide: Two doses of AZD1222 preceded a rise in Spike-specific TCR breadth and depth. Reports indicate that nearly half of spike-specific TCRs are directed at unmutated variant regions. There were mostly white British donors and more females than males, and clonal diversity was possibly underestimated.

This receptor was obtained from an adult in good health. The sequenced sample was peripheral blood, obtained on day 0 of AZD1222 vaccination. The chain couples TRBV27 to TRBJ1-2; weak D call: TRBD1 (5 bases). The CDR3 region has the DNA TGTGCCAGCAGTTTATCGGGCCCGGGGGACCTTAACTATGGCTACACCTTC. Translating it yields CASSLSGPGDLNYGYTF.